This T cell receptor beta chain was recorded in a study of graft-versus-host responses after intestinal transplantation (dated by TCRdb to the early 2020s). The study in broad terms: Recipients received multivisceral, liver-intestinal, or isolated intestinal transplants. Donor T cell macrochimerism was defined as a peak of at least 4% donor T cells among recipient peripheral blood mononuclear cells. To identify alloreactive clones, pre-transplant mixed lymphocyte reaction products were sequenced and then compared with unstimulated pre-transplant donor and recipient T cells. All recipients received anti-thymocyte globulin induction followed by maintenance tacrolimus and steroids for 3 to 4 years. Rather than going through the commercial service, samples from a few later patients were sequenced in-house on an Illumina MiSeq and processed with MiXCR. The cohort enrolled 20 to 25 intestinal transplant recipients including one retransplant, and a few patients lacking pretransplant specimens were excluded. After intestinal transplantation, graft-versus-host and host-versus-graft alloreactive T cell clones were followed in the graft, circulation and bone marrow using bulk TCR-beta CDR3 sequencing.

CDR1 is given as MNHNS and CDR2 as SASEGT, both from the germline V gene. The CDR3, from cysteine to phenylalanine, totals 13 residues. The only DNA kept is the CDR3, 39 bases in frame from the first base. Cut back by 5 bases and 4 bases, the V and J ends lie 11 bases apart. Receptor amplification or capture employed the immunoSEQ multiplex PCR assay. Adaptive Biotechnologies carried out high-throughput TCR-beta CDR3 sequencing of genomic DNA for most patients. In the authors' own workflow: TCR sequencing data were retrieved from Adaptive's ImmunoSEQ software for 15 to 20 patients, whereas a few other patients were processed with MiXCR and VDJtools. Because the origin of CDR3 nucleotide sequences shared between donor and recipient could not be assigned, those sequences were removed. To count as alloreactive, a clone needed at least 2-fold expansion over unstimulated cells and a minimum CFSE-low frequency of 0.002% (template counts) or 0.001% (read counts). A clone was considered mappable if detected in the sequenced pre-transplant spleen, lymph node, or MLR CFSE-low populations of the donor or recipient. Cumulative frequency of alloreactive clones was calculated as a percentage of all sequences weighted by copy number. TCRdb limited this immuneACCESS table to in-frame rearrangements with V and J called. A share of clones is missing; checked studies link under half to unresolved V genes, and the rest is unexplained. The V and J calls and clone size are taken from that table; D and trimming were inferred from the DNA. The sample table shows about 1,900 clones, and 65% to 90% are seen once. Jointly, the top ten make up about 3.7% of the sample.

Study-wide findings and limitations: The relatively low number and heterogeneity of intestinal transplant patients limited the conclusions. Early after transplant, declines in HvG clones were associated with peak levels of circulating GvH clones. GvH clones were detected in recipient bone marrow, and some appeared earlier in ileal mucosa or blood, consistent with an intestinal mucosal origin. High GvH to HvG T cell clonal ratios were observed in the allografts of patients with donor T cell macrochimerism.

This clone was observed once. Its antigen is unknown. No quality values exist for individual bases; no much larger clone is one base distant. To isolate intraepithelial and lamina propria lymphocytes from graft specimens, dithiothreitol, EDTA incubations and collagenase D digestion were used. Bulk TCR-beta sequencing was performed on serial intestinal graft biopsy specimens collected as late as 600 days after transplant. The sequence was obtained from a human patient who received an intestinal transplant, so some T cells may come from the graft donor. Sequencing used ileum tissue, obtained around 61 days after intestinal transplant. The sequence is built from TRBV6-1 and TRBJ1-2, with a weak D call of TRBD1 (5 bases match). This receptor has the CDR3 CASSPTGGYGYTF. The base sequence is TGTGCCAGCAGTCCCACGGGGGGCTATGGCTACACCTTC.